The clone carrying this T cell receptor beta chain has a handful of counts. In the original analysis: Amplification from reference gene primers served as the basis for estimated nucleated cell counts. The repertoire was sequenced with immunoSEQ multiplex PCR; TCRdb's copy has only in-frame clones and lacks some. That table furnishes V, J and clone size, whereas the DNA furnished D and trimming. Of over 200,000 clones in the sample, around 92% were seen once. This specimen comes from a study of blood T cell repertoires in COVID-19. Per germline, CDR1 LGHNA and CDR2 YNFKEQ. The germline V and J ends were trimmed by 0 bases and 7 bases, with 18 bases remaining between them. CDR3 size: 16 residues.

Sequencing was carried out using peripheral blood. The chain recombines TRBV4-2 with TRBJ1-2; D is possibly TRBD1 (6 bases). The TCR sequence derives from a person between 18 and 30 years old with COVID-19, enrolled during active disease. The CDR3 sequence: CASSQEYSGVDRGYTF. The CDR3 region has the DNA TGTGCCAGCAGCCAAGAATATTCAGGGGTAGATCGTGGCTACACCTTC.